Detailed here is one T cell receptor beta chain. Treatment noted: treatment-naive control, cytoreductive nephrectomy. This sample stems from a study of radiation and T cells in renal cell carcinoma. Produced via immunoSEQ multiplex PCR; TCRdb's table is partial and in-frame only. Altogether about 23,000 clones are present, 45% to 65% being singletons, with the ten largest covering less than 25%. Germline values: CDR1 LGHNA, CDR2 YSLEER. The CDR3 extends over 16 amino acids. V shed 1 base and J shed 2 bases, with 15 bases lying between them. The TCR originated in a human donor with renal cell carcinoma. This material consisted of tumor tissue, taken from a patient whose treatment was nephrectomy without radiotherapy. J is TRBJ2-7 and V is TRBV4-3; D is possibly TRBD2 (6 bases). The CDR3 DNA sequence: TGCGCCAGCAGCCAAGCTTGGCCGGGAGAAACCTACGAGCAGTACTTC. This codes for CASSQAWPGETYEQYF.